Described below is a single T cell receptor (beta chain) sequence and its context. Germline lookup yields CDR1 SGHKS and CDR2 YYEKEE (reference sequence). V lost 2 bases, J lost 1 base, and 8 bases stayed unmatched. The CDR3 length is 17 residues. Original methodology: Amplified reference gene primers provided the basis for estimating nucleated cell counts. Clones were read by immunoSEQ multiplex PCR, and TCRdb kept only the in-frame ones, dropping some. That table supplies the V and J calls and clone size; D and trimming were determined from the DNA. The sample carries tens of thousands of clones, roughly 83% recorded once. The data were obtained in a study of blood T cell repertoires in COVID-19. For the study at large: The United States, Italy and Spain were the sources of the acute and convalescent COVID-19 samples. PBMCs, B-cell-depleted T cells, or T cells were the source of the cDNA or gDNA that made up the material.

This receptor was taken from a human donor in a cohort sampled during active COVID-19. Sequencing was performed on peripheral blood. The rearrangement links TRBV5-5 to TRBJ1-5, with 8 bases aligning to TRBD1. In DNA form, the CDR3 reads TGTGCCAGCAGCTTTGGACAGGGAATACTAAGCAATCAGCCCCAGCATTTT. Translated, it gives CASSFGQGILSNQPQHF.